This TCR beta chain was sequenced for a study of OX40 agonist ivuxolimab in advanced cancers. General study points: Some patients without response likewise showed low normalized clonal expansion.

With 5 bases clipped from V and 2 bases from J, the junction kept 3 bases outside the gene matches. Germline V lookup: CDR1 ENHRY, CDR2 SYGVKD. This CDR3 has 14 amino acids. For this clone: Its antigen is currently unknown.

Assay used: immunoSEQ multiplex PCR; TCRdb lists only in-frame clones, some missing. Of around 35,000 clones in the sample, around 73% were seen once. The chain employs TRBV10-3 and TRBJ1-5; 7 bases match TRBD1. This receptor was obtained from an adult with an advanced solid tumor such as melanoma, head and neck, liver or kidney cancer. The sample here was CD4+ or CD8+ T cells sorted from blood, taken in a trial of the OX40 agonist ivuxolimab. The CDR3 is CAISPTGGNQPQHF. The CDR3 DNA is TGTGCCATCAGTCCTACAGGGGGCAATCAGCCCCAGCATTTT.